In this sample, the clone carrying this TCR beta chain turned up once. Per the original data handling: The authors estimated nucleated cell counts from reference gene primer amplification. TCRdb keeps only in-frame clones here, not all; method: immunoSEQ multiplex PCR. Clone size and V and J calls were adopted from that table, with D and trimming inferred from the DNA. Of roughly 240,000 clones in the sample, 85% are singletons; the top ten hold 5% to 6.5%. The data are from a study of blood T cell repertoires in COVID-19. Study context: Sites in the United States, Italy and Spain provided acute and convalescent COVID-19 samples. T cells, B-cell-depleted T cells, or PBMCs supplied cDNA or gDNA.

The material sequenced was peripheral blood. The TCR comes from a man between 50 and 59 years old with COVID-19, enrolled during active disease.

The DNA for the CDR3 is TGTGCCAGTGCAGGGGGCTCTGGAAACACCATATATTTT. Protein sequence: CASAGGSGNTIYF. The rearrangement uses TRBV6-1 and TRBJ1-3; 7 bases fit TRBD1. Per the germline V gene, CDR1 is MNHNS and CDR2 is SASEGT. CDR3 size: 13 residues. V was pared by 9 bases and J by 0 bases, with 2 bases of the junction left unmatched.